One T cell receptor beta chain is described in this entry. Its antigen is unknown. Exclusion applied to patients with autoimmune disease history or systemic immunosuppression. This specimen belongs to a study of OX40 agonist ivuxolimab in advanced cancers. About the research overall: Patients receiving dose escalation had hepatocellular carcinoma, melanoma, renal cell or head and neck cancer. The study's findings and limits: Some patients without response likewise showed low normalized clonal expansion. Antigen specificity remained undetermined for the expanded peripheral T cells.

TCRdb keeps only in-frame clones here, not all; method: immunoSEQ multiplex PCR. This table has about 38,000 clones, 82% appearing once. Trimming cost V 3 bases and J 4 bases; bases outside gene matches: 5. The CDR3 is 13 amino acids. CDR1 and CDR2 (germline): GTSNPN, SVGIG (reference sequence). The sequencing here drew on CD4+ or CD8+ T cells sorted from blood, taken in a trial of the OX40 agonist ivuxolimab. The rearrangement links TRBV30 to TRBJ1-2, with 7 bases identical to TRBD1. This receptor was taken from an adult with an advanced solid tumor such as melanoma, head and neck, liver or kidney cancer. CDR3 residues: CAWSRDSFYGYTF. CDR3 DNA sequence: TGTGCCTGGAGCCGGGACAGCTTCTATGGCTACACCTTC.